The present T cell receptor (beta chain) was sequenced within a study of shared clonotypes between healthy human individuals. Study-wide findings and caveats: Unshared clonotypes carried lower generation probabilities than those common to all four donors.

A remark on this clone: Its specificity is not known.

Germline assignment: CDR1 KGHSH and CDR2 LQKENI. Trimming at V came to 5 bases and at J to 6 bases, leaving 11 bases not matched to a gene. The CDR3 totals 15 residues. Using immunoSEQ multiplex PCR, the repertoire was profiled, and TCRdb retains in-frame clones only, with some absent. The data hold under 650,000 clones, with 90% to 96% observed a single time. The sequence came from a woman aged 25 to 39 in good health. This chain links TRBV18 with TRBJ1-1; 8 bases fit TRBD1. The material sequenced was naive CD4+ T cells sorted from blood. Subset noted: CD45RA+ positively selected. DNA for the CDR3: TGTGCCAGCTCAACTTCGTCGGACAGGGTGGCTGAAGCTTTCTTT. Its translation: CASSTSSDRVAEAFF.